The next 30 T cell receptor beta chains were all read from a single sample in a study of blood T cells in healthy people across ages. Then a second PCR, running roughly 7 to 11 cycles, was carried out with a sample-barcoded 5' primer and a J-beta primer mix. TCRdb called the 5' RACE reads again in MiXCR, with one record for every CDR3 protein. The data contain about 510,000 distinct CDR3 sequences, around 27% of them singletons. The same data also contributed to another study, on T cells of mothers and their children.

The specimen sequenced was blood. The receptors come from a boy between 2 and 10 years old in good health.

This clonotype showed up many times. The chain employs TRBV21-1 and TRBJ2-5; the table assigns TRBD1, which was not confirmed against the DNA. TRBV21-1 has pseudogene status. The CDR3 is made up of 16 amino acids. CDR3 in amino acids: CASRSSKGDRKETQYF. Written as DNA, the CDR3 is TGTGCCAGCAGAAGTTCAAAGGGGGACAGGAAAGAGACCCAGTACTTC.

This clonotype has more than one count but fewer than ten. The rearrangement uses TRBV7-9 and TRBJ2-5; 11 nucleotides line up with TRBD2. The J call could be wrong; TRBJ2-7 is a better fit for the DNA end. The CDR3 contains 16 residues. Germline loops: CDR1 SEHNR, CDR2 FQNEAQ (reference sequence). The CDR3 here is CASSQLTSGNSYEQYF. CDR3 in DNA: TGTGCCAGCAGCCAATTGACTAGCGGGAACTCCTACGAGCAGTACTTC.

This chain links TRBV13 with TRBJ2-1; D possibly uses TRBD1 or TRBD2 (7 bases each). With the DNA end fitting TRBJ2-5 better, the J assignment may be wrong. Germline V gene data show CDR1 as PRHDT and CDR2 as FYEKMQ (reference sequence). The length of the CDR3 is 15 residues. The chain's CDR3 is CASSIRQGGIETQYF. DNA of the CDR3: TGTGCCAGCAGCATCCGACAGGGAGGGATAGAGACCCAGTACTTC.

The chain links TRBV29-1 to TRBJ1-4; no reliable D call. This CDR3 is built from 18 residues. The V gene's germline CDR1 is SQVTM and CDR2 ANQGSEA. The V gene lost 4 bases and the J gene lost 2 bases, with 23 bases spanning the gap. The chain's CDR3 is CSVGVEGAGSTTNEKLFF. CDR3 DNA: TGCAGCGTTGGAGTGGAGGGAGCGGGGTCTACCACTAATGAAAAACTGTTTTTT.

In its sample, this clonotype was seen a few times. V gene TRBV11-2 combines with J gene TRBJ2-2; D is unclear. Per germline, CDR1 SGHAT and CDR2 FQNNGV. V lost 6 bases and J 5 bases, leaving 19 bases between the germline ends. There are 16 residues in the CDR3. The CDR3 protein is CASSRSRAGPTGELFF. CDR3 nucleotide sequence: TGTGCCAGCAGTCGCTCAAGGGCCGGGCCGACCGGGGAGCTGTTTTTT.

In its sample, this clonotype was seen a few times. The chain carries TRBV14 and TRBJ2-7; D might be TRBD2 (6 bases). V was trimmed by 0 bases and J by 2 bases, leaving 14 bases between them. Germline-derived CDR1 and CDR2 are SGHDN and FVKESK. This CDR3 spans 16 amino acids. The CDR3, as DNA: TGTGCCAGCAGCCAAGAGCGGCGGAGGGAACCCTACGAGCAGTACTTC. Residues: CASSQERRREPYEQYF. Together with reference TRBV14 and TRBJ2-7, the CDR3 gives the full variable domain: EAGVTQFPSHSVIEKGQTVTLRCDPISGHDNLYWYRRVMGKEIKFLLHFVKESKQDESGMPNNRFLAERTGGTYSTLKVQPAELEDSGVYFCASSQERRREPYEQYFGPGTRLTVT.

This clonotype was recorded once. A junction boundary mismatches the germline segment, possibly from a read error. The rearrangement joins TRBV20-1 to TRBJ1-3; the match to TRBD1 covers 8 bases. The CDR3 extends over 13 amino acids. Per germline, CDR1 DFQATT and CDR2 SNEGSKA (reference sequence). CDR3 nucleotide sequence: TGCAGTGCAACCGACAGGGGATCAAACACCACATATTTT. Protein: CSATDRGSNTTYF.

The CDR3 bases are TGCAGTGCTAGGGGCGGAGGCGAAAACATTCAGTACTTC. Its translation is CSARGGGENIQYF. The chain couples TRBV20-1 to TRBJ2-4, with TRBD2 as a possible D gene (5 bases). Germline CDR1 and CDR2: DFQATT and SNEGSKA (reference sequence). V lost 3 bases, J lost 5 bases, and 11 bases lay in between. The CDR3 runs to 13 residues.

This clonotype was detected only a few times. The chain uses TRBV10-1 and TRBJ2-2, with D possibly TRBD1 on 6 matching bases. Germline CDR1 and CDR2: WNHNN and SYGVQD (reference sequence). This CDR3 is built from 15 residues. V lost 3 bases and J lost 1, with 9 bases in between. CDR3 region: CASSDGTLNTGELFF. In DNA form, the CDR3 reads TGCGCCAGCAGTGACGGGACATTGAACACCGGGGAGCTGTTTTTT.

This clonotype was picked up a small number of times. The J gene is TRBJ2-1, the V gene TRBV6-2 or TRBV6-3; D is unresolved. This CDR3 spans 17 amino acids. Germline CDR1 is MNHEY and CDR2 is SVGEGT. Deletions cut 0 bases from V and 2 bases from J, with 14 bases between. The CDR3 protein is CASSYSIALGPYNEQFF. The CDR3, as DNA: TGTGCCAGCAGTTACTCGATAGCACTGGGCCCCTACAATGAGCAGTTCTTC.

J is TRBJ2-1 and V is TRBV29-1; D might be TRBD2 (6 bases). The CDR3 length is 14 residues. Trimming removed 3 bases at V and 9 bases at J, with 18 bases between. Germline values: CDR1 SQVTM, CDR2 ANQGSEA. CDR3 bases: TGCAGCGTTGAGGGGAGGATCCGGGAGTCTGAGCAGTTCTTC. Amino acid sequence: CSVEGRIRESEQFF.

V gene TRBV29-1 combines with J gene TRBJ1-4; D remains ambiguous. Germline V gives CDR1 SQVTM, CDR2 ANQGSEA. This CDR3 contains 11 residues. V was clipped by 4 bases and J by 4 bases, with 4 bases between them. The CDR3 DNA reads as TGCAGCGTTGCCTTTAATGAAAAACTGTTTTTT. Its translation: CSVAFNEKLFF.

This clonotype was observed a handful of times. The conserved phenylalanine or tryptophan normally closing the CDR3 is absent here, so this likely arose from a read error. The rearrangement links TRBV3-1 to TRBJ2-5; 8 bases match TRBD1. The end of the DNA fits TRBJ2-7 better, so the J call may be wrong. Per germline, CDR1 LGHDT and CDR2 YNNKEL (reference sequence). CDR3 size: 13 residues. The CDR3 coding sequence is TGTGCCAGCAGCCCGACAGGGGCCTACGAGCAGTACCTC. Amino acid sequence: CASSPTGAYEQYL.

J is TRBJ2-1 and V is TRBV29-1; D is unclear. The J call may be incorrect, as the DNA end agrees better with TRBJ2-5. This CDR3 has 13 residues. Germline V gene sequence: CDR1 SQVTM, CDR2 ANQGSEA. The CDR3 loop reads CSVEEGHLGTQYF. Written as DNA, the CDR3 is TGCAGCGTTGAAGAGGGCCACCTCGGGACCCAGTACTTC.

This sequence joins TRBV9 and TRBJ2-1; D not certain. CDR3 size: 13 residues. V lost 0 bases, J lost 4 bases, and 5 bases lay in between. Germline V lookup: CDR1 SGDLS, CDR2 YYNGEE. This CDR3 reads CASSVEAYNEQFF. The CDR3 bases are TGTGCCAGCAGCGTAGAGGCATACAATGAGCAGTTCTTC.

This clonotype is a singleton in its sample. J is TRBJ2-5 and V is TRBV4-3; weak D call: TRBD1 (6 bases). The germline V and J ends were trimmed by 4 bases and 5 bases, with 11 bases remaining between them. The CDR3 runs 13 residues. The germline V gene encodes CDR1 LGHNA and CDR2 YSLEER. The CDR3, as DNA: TGCGCCAGCAGCCCGATAACAGGGGAGACCCAGTACTTC. Its protein product is CASSPITGETQYF.

The chain combines TRBV6-2 or TRBV6-3 with TRBJ1-2; 7 nucleotides match TRBD1. CDR1 and CDR2 (germline): MNHEY, SVGEGT. The CDR3 is 13 amino acids. After removal of 3 bases from V and 4 bases from J, the junction contained 2 bases not matched to a gene. DNA for the CDR3: TGTGCCAGCAGTTATGGACAGGTCTATGGCTACACCTTC. It codes for CASSYGQVYGYTF.

This chain uses TRBV2 with TRBJ2-5; 7 nucleotides match TRBD1. The closer fit of TRBJ2-7 to the DNA end suggests the J call may be wrong. The CDR3 runs 14 residues. The germline V gene encodes CDR1 SNHLY and CDR2 FYNNEI. CDR3 region: CASSARTGAYEQYF. In DNA, the CDR3 is TGTGCCAGCAGTGCGAGGACAGGCGCGTACGAGCAGTACTTC.

This chain links TRBV12-3 or TRBV12-4 with TRBJ2-1, with unresolved D. The V end lost 6 bases, the J end lost 7 bases, and 10 bases lay between the germline ends. The CDR3 length is 12 residues. The CDR3 loop reads CASSRAGNEQFF. CDR3 sequence (DNA): TGTGCCAGCAGCCGCGCCGGTAATGAGCAGTTCTTC.

V and J are TRBV20-1 and TRBJ1-4, with D tentatively TRBD1 (6 bases). Per germline, CDR1 DFQATT and CDR2 SNEGSKA (reference sequence). This CDR3 contains 14 residues. With 6 bases removed from V and 3 bases from J, the gap between germline ends came to 14 bases. CDR3 loop: CSAHQGSPNEKLFF. The CDR3 nucleotides read TGCAGTGCGCACCAGGGGTCCCCTAATGAAAAACTGTTTTTT.

This clonotype was detected a few times. The J gene is TRBJ2-1, the V gene TRBV6-5, with D perhaps being TRBD1 or TRBD2 (5 bases each). The end of the DNA fits TRBJ2-5 better, so the J call may be wrong. CDR3 length: 14 amino acids. CDR1 and CDR2 (germline): MNHEY, SVGAGI. The CDR3, as DNA: TGTGCCAGCAGCTCCCGGTTGAGGGGTCAGACCCAGTACTTC. It specifies CASSSRLRGQTQYF.

The chain carries TRBV28 and TRBJ2-5, with TRBD2 matching 11 bases. The assigned J gene may be wrong: the sequence end matches TRBJ2-7 better. This CDR3 is built from 14 residues. CDR1 and CDR2 (germline): MDHEN, SYDVKM. In DNA form, the CDR3 reads TGTGCCAGCACCTCGGGACTAGCGGCCTACGAGCAGTACTTC. Translating gives CASTSGLAAYEQYF.

The table lists this clonotype with a few counts. The rearrangement joins TRBV7-2 to TRBJ2-5; D not certain. This CDR3 comprises 13 residues. V gave up 1 base and J gave up 3 bases, with 6 bases separating them. CDR1 and CDR2 from the germline V gene are SGHTA and FQGNSA. The CDR3 reads CASSLVWKETQYF. In DNA form, the CDR3 reads TGTGCCAGCAGCTTAGTTTGGAAAGAGACCCAGTACTTC.

The chain combines TRBV6-1 with TRBJ2-5; 9 positions match TRBD1. The CDR3 sequence is 16 residues long. Germline-derived CDR1 and CDR2 are MNHNS and SASEGT. V lost 3 bases to trimming and J lost 7 bases; unmatched junction nucleotides: 12. In DNA, the CDR3 is TGTGCCAGCAGTGATAACCCGACAGGGGGTGGTGGGACCCAGTACTTC. This encodes CASSDNPTGGGGTQYF.

The CDR3 coding sequence is TGTGCCAGCAGTGCTTCTAGCGGGAGGGCCATAGCCGGGGAGCTGTTTTTT. Encoded protein: CASSASSGRAIAGELFF. The J gene is TRBJ2-2, the V gene TRBV2; TRBD2 matches 12 bases. V was pared by 4 bases and J by 6 bases, with 9 bases of the junction left unmatched. Germline lookup yields CDR1 SNHLY and CDR2 FYNNEI. The CDR3 is 17 amino acids. Full variable domain (outside the CDR3, taken from reference TRBV2 and TRBJ2-2): EPEVTQTPSHQVTQMGQEVILRCVPISNHLYFYWYRQILGQKVEFLVSFYNNEISEKSEIFDDQFSVERPDGSNFTLKIRSTKLEDSAMYFCASSASSGRAIAGELFFGEGSRLTVL.

This clonotype came up a few times. A read error is possible here, since a much larger clone lies one base away. This rearrangement joins TRBV6-5 to TRBJ1-2; 7 bases are a match to TRBD1. The germline V gene encodes CDR1 MNHEY and CDR2 SVGAGI. This CDR3 comprises 16 residues. V was pared by 5 bases and J by 3 bases, with 12 bases of the junction left unmatched. DNA for the CDR3: TGTGCCAGCAGTGAGTCCACAGGGGCGGGGCACTATGGCTACACCTTC. This translates into CASSESTGAGHYGYTF.

This clonotype was counted between two and nine times. The chain combines TRBV21-1 with TRBJ1-3; TRBD1 is taken as the D call from the table, unchecked against the DNA. TRBV21-1 is described as a pseudogene. The CDR3 runs 15 residues. CDR3 in DNA: TGTGCCAGCAGCAAAGTTAGGGACAGGAGAAACACCATATATTTT. It codes for CASSKVRDRRNTIYF.

The chain uses TRBV6-2 or TRBV6-3 and TRBJ2-7; 9 bases map to TRBD2. The CDR3 is made up of 16 amino acids. The germline V gene has CDR1 MNHEY and CDR2 SVGEGT. V lost 6 bases to trimming and J lost 3 bases; unmatched junction nucleotides: 12. DNA of the CDR3: TGTGCCAGCAGCCTACCCCTCCAGCGGGAGGTCTACGAGCAGTACTTC. Its translation is CASSLPLQREVYEQYF.

The chain employs TRBV6-1 and TRBJ1-5; 8 bases agree with TRBD1. The CDR3 has 14 amino acids. Losses at the gene ends were 4 bases for V and 7 bases for J; bases not matched to a gene: 6. Germline V lookup: CDR1 MNHNS, CDR2 SASEGT. CDR3 bases: TGTGCCAGCAGTGTACGACAGGGGCACCAGCCCCAGCATTTT. Its translation: CASSVRQGHQPQHF.

CDR3 nucleotides: TGCAGCGTTCCCCACAGGGGGTGGGACAATGAGCAGTTCTTC. This codes for CSVPHRGWDNEQFF. V usage is TRBV29-1 and J usage is TRBJ2-1, with TRBD1 matching over 8 bases. This CDR3 comprises 14 residues. V lost 5 bases and J lost 5; bases outside the gene matches: 8. In germline, CDR1 is SQVTM, CDR2 ANQGSEA.